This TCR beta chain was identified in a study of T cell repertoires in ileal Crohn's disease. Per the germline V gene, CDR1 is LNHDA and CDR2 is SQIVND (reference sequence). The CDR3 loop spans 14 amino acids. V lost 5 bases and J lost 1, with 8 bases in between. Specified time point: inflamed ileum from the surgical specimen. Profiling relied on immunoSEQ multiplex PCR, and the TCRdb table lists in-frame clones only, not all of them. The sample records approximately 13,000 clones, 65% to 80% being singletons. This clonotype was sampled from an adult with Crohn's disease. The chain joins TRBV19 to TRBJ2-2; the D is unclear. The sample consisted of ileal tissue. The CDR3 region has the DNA TGTGCCAGTAGTTTTTCAGGGAACACCGGGGAGCTGTTTTTT. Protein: CASSFSGNTGELFF. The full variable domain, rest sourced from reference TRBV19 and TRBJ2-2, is DGGITQSPKYLFRKEGQNVTLSCEQNLNHDAMYWYRQDPGQGLRLIYYSQIVNDFQKGDIAEGYSVSREKKESFPLTVTSAQKNPTAFYLCASSFSGNTGELFFGEGSRLTVL.